This T cell receptor (beta chain) was identified during a study of patients and donors after allogeneic stem cell transplantation. The CDR3 loop spans 16 amino acids. Trimming cost V 0 bases and J 7 bases; bases outside gene matches: 10. Germline V gene data show CDR1 as LGHDT and CDR2 as YNNKEL (reference sequence). TCRdb used MiXCR to reprocess the RT-PCR reads, holding one entry per CDR3 protein. The profile covers 190,000 or so distinct CDR3 sequences, with around 41% appearing a single time and 11% taken by the ten largest. The sequencing input was blood, either unsorted or a sorted T cell fraction (not recorded which). The rearrangement joins TRBV3-1 to TRBJ2-5; 8 bases are shared with TRBD2. This sequence originates from a human donor who was either an allogeneic HSCT recipient or a stem cell or donor lymphocyte infusion donor (not recorded which). It is not recorded whose cells these are; they may come from a transplant donor. The DNA of the CDR3 is TGTGCCAGCAGCCAAGATGGGCCAGCGGGGGCCACGACCCAGTACTTC. It codes for CASSQDGPAGATTQYF.